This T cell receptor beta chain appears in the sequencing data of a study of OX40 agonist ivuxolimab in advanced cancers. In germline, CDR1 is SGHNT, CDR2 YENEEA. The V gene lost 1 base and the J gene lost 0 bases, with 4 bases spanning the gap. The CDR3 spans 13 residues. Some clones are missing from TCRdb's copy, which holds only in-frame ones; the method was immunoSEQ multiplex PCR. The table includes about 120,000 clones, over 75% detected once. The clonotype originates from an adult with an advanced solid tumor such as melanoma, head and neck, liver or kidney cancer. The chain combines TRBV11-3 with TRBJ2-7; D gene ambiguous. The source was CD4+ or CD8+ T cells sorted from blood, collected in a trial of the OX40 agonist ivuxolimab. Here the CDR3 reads CASSLGFSYEQYF. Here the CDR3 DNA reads TGTGCCAGCAGCTTAGGCTTCTCCTACGAGCAGTACTTC. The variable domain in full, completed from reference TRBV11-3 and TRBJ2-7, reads EAGVVQSPRYKIIEKKQPVAFWCNPISGHNTLYWYLQNLGQGPELLIRYENEEAVDDSQLPKDRFSAERLKGVDSTLKIQPAELGDSAVYLCASSLGFSYEQYFGPGTRLTVT.